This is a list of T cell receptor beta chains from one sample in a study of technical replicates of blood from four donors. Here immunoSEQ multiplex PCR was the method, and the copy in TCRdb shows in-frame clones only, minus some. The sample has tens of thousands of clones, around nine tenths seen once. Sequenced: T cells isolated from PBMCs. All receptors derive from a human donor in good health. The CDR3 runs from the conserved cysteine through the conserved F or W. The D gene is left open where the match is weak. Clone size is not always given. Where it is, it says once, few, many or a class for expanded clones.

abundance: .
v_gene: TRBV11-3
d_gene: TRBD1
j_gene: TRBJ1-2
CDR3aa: CASSLTGGRSYTF
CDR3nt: TGTGCCAGCAGCTTGACAGGGGGCAGAAGCTACACCTTC

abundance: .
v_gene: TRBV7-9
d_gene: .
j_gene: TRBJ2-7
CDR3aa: CATQQGPGVNSYEQYF
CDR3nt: TGTGCCACCCAACAGGGACCAGGGGTAAACTCCTACGAGCAGTACTTC

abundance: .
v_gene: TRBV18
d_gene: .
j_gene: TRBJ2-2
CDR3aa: CASSPPIYQATGELFF
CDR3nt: TGTGCCAGCTCACCACCTATATACCAAGCTACCGGGGAGCTGTTTTTT

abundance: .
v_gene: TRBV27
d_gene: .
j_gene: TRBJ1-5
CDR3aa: CASTLRQGNQPQHF
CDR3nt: TGTGCCAGCACCTTAAGACAGGGCAATCAGCCCCAGCATTTT

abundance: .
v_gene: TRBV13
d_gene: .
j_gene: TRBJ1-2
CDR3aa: CASSLRGGGHGYTF
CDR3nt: TGTGCCAGCAGCTTGAGAGGGGGGGGTCATGGCTACACCTTC

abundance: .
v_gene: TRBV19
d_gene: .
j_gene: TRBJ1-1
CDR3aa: CASKTVMQDTEAFF
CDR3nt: TGTGCCAGTAAGACAGTCATGCAGGACACTGAAGCTTTCTTT

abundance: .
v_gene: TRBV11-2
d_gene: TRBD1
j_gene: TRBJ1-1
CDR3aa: CASSLGQVNTEAFF
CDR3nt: TGTGCCAGCAGCCTTGGACAGGTGAACACTGAAGCTTTCTTT

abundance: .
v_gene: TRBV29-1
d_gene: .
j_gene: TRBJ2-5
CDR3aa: CSASDWEQETQYF
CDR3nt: TGCAGCGCCTCGGACTGGGAACAAGAGACCCAGTACTTC

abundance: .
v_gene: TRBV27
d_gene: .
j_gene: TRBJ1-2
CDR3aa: CASSSSLGRDGYTF
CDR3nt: TGTGCCAGCAGTTCCTCTTTGGGGCGTGATGGCTACACCTTC

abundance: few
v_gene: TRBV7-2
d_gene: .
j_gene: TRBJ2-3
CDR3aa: CASSLAFRRDVGDTQYF
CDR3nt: TGTGCCAGCAGCTTAGCGTTCAGGCGGGATGTCGGTGATACGCAGTATTTT

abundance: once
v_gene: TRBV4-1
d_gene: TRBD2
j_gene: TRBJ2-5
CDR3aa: CASSHLLLAEETQYF
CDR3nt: TGCGCCAGCAGCCATCTGCTCCTAGCGGAAGAGACCCAGTACTTC

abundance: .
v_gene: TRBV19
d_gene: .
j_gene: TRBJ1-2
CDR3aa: CASSQGQTRAYGYTF
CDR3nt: TGTGCCAGTAGTCAAGGACAGACGAGAGCCTATGGCTACACCTTC

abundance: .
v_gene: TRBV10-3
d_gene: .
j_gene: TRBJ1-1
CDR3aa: CAISELEDTEAFF
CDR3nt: TGTGCCATCAGTGAGTTAGAAGACACTGAAGCTTTCTTT

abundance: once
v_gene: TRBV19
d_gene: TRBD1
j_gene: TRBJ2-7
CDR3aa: CASSPRDRLYEQYF
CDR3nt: TGTGCCAGTAGTCCCCGGGACAGGTTGTACGAGCAGTACTTC

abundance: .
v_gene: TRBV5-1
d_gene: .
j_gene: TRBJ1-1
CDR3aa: CASSWTEIENTEAFF
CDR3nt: TGCGCCAGCAGCTGGACAGAAATTGAGAACACTGAAGCTTTCTTT

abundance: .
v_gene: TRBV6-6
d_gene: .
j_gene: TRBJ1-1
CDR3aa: CASSYSGGMNTEAFF
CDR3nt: TGTGCCAGCAGTTACAGCGGGGGTATGAACACTGAAGCTTTCTTT

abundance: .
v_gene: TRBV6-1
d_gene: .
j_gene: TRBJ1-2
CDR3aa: CASSEARSGVRSGYTF
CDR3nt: TGTGCCAGCAGTGAAGCTCGGTCGGGGGTTAGGAGCGGCTACACCTTC

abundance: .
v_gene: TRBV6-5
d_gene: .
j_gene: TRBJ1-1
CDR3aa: CASRTVMNTEAFF
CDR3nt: TGTGCCAGCAGAACAGTTATGAACACTGAAGCTTTCTTT

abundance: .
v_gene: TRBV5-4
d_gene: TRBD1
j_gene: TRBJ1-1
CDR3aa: CASSQPGQGVHTEAFF
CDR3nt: TGTGCCAGCAGCCAGCCGGGACAGGGGGTTCACACTGAAGCTTTCTTT

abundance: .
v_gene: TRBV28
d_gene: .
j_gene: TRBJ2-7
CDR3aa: CASSFFFQGISYEQYF
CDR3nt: TGTGCCAGCAGTTTTTTCTTCCAGGGAATCTCCTACGAGCAGTACTTC

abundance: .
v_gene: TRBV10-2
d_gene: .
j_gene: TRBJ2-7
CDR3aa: CASSAGGPGYEQYF
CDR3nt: TGCGCCAGCAGTGCCGGGGGGCCGGGTTACGAGCAGTACTTC

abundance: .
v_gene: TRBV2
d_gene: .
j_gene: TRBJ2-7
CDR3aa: CASRQIYEQYF
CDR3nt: TGTGCCAGCAGACAGATTTACGAGCAGTACTTC

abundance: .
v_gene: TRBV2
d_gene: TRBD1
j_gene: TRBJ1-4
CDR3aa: CASSDLYRGPGEKLFF
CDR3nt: TGTGCCAGCAGTGACCTATACAGGGGGCCAGGTGAAAAACTGTTTTTT

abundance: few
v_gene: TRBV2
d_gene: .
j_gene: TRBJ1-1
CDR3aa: CASSEEIPREAFF
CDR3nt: TGTGCCAGCAGTGAGGAAATTCCCAGGGAAGCTTTCTTT

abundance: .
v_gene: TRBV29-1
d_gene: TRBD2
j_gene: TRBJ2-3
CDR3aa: CSVGLTSGIEADTQYF
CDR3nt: TGCAGCGTTGGTCTAACTAGCGGGATAGAGGCAGATACGCAGTATTTT

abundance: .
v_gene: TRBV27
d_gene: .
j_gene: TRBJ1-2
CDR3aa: CASSSYRDPDYGYTF
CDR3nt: TGTGCCAGCAGTTCCTACAGGGACCCTGACTATGGCTACACCTTC

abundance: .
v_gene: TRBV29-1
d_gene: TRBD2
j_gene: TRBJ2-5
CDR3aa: CSFSGSFQETQYF
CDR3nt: TGCAGCTTTAGCGGGAGCTTTCAAGAGACCCAGTACTTC

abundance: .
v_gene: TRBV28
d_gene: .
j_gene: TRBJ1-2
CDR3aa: CASSSPSSGQFVGYGYTF
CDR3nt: TGTGCCAGCAGTTCACCCTCCTCCGGACAGTTCGTGGGCTATGGCTACACCTTC

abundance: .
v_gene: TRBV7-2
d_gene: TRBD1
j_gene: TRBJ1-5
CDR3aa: CASRGQRGLNQPQHF
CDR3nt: TGTGCCAGCAGGGGACAGAGGGGACTCAATCAGCCCCAGCATTTT

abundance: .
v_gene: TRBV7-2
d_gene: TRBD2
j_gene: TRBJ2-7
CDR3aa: CASGSGNSYEQYF
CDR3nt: TGTGCCAGCGGTAGCGGGAACTCCTACGAGCAGTACTTC

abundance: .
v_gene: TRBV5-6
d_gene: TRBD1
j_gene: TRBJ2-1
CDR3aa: CASSRTGGTDNEQFF
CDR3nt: TGTGCCAGCAGCAGAACAGGGGGGACTGACAATGAGCAGTTCTTC

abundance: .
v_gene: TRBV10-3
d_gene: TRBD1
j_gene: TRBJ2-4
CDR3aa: CAISEPQGDVANIQYF
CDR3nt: TGTGCCATCAGTGAGCCACAGGGGGACGTGGCAAACATTCAGTACTTC

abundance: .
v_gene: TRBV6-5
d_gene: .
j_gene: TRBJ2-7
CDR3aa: CASRPGSRANEQYF
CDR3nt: TGTGCCAGCAGACCGGGATCTAGAGCTAACGAGCAGTACTTC

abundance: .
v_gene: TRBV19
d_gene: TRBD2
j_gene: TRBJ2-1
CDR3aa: CASQKGLAEPSPLYNEQFF
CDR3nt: TGTGCCAGCCAAAAGGGACTAGCGGAGCCCAGTCCACTCTACAATGAGCAGTTCTTC

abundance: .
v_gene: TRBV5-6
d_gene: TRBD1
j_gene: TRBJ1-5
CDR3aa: CASSTLTGRHSQSPQHF
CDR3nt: TGTGCCAGCAGCACGCTGACAGGGCGCCATTCCCAATCGCCCCAGCATTTT